This entry describes one T cell receptor (beta chain). Its binding antigen is unknown. Per-nucleotide qualities are absent, and no much larger clonotype sits a single base away. This entry is derived from a study of shared clonotypes between healthy human individuals (TCRdb year 2020). Context from the whole study: Three men and two women, aged 18 to 49 years, made up the cohort. The study deeply sequenced blood TCR repertoires of about 5 healthy adults to estimate repertoire size and the extent of clonotype sharing between individuals. For each donor, CD4 naive and CD4 memory were each given three plates, CD8 naive was given two plates, and CD8 memory was given one plate. To increase sequencing depth and limit assay-specific biases, TCR repertoire library preparation and sequencing were carried out by different laboratories using diverse techniques. Leukapheresis yielded between about 0.9 and 9.5 billion PBMCs per donor. Broader findings and caveats from the paper: Across four donors, 5% to 6% of naive CD4, roughly 3.5% of naive CD8, under 2.5% of memory CD4, and roughly 0.41% of memory CD8 clonotypes were shared. Because the study included only a small number of donors, the genetic and exposure-history diversity represented was limited. Compared with non-shared clonotypes, the clonotypes found in all four sorted-subset donors had higher generation probabilities. Sampling was limited to blood, and TCR repertoires in tissue likely differ from TCR repertoires in blood. Rarefaction of sorted-subset datasets indicated incomplete sequencing despite the large sequencing depth. Naive subsets generally had larger estimated clonotype richness than memory subsets did. Pairwise subsampling led to the expectation that sequencing depth would affect the degree of clonotype sharing among donors.

The CDR1 and CDR2 encoded by the germline V gene are SGDLS and YYNGEE. Trimming leaves V shorter by 0 bases and J shorter by 6 bases, with the junction holding 13 bases beyond the gene matches. The CDR3 runs 18 residues from the cysteine to the phenylalanine. Only the CDR3 DNA is retained, 54 bases long and in frame from the first base. The donors were healthy, HIV-negative adults who had no recently reported acute infections or vaccinations. All donors were Caucasian adults living in Nashville, Tennessee, USA. Magnetic negative selection was used to enrich CD4+ T cells, after which naive cells were positively selected on CD45RA and the negative fraction became the memory subset. Blood was collected by leukapheresis, and PBMCs were isolated by Ficoll-Histopaque density gradient centrifugation and then cryopreserved in liquid nitrogen vapor phase. Analytical flow cytometry was used to check the purity and quantity of each magnetically sorted T cell population. Genomic DNA was isolated from each sorted fraction and quantified by UV absorbance on a Nanodrop 2000c.

Using the deep immunoSEQ assay, TCR CDR3 regions were amplified from genomic DNA by multiplex PCR. Extracted genomic DNA from each cell subset was spread evenly across all wells of several immunoSEQ 96-well plates, with each plate serving as a replicate. For sorted subsets, around 200 ng genomic DNA, equal to some 30,000 T cell genomes, was loaded into each replicate PCR. The purified libraries were quantified using a Qubit 3.0 fluorometer, sized with a Bioanalyzer 2100, and then quantified again using the KAPA Library Quantification kit. Every immunoSEQ 96-well plate was sequenced on a dedicated single-read 150-cycle Illumina NextSeq 550 flow cell. From the authors' description of their analysis: The immunoSEQ output contained only junctional sequences without quality scores, so filtering could not match that applied to full-length reads. To assign V/J genes and CDR3, sequences were annotated against IMGT germline references using PyIR, a Python wrapper for IgBLAST v1.9. Reads were filtered out if the reads had weak V/J assignments (E-value above 1e-6), no CDR3, stop codons, out-of-frame junctions, or ambiguous translated residues. V3J clonotypes were defined as sequences sharing an identical inferred V gene, J gene, and CDR3 amino acid sequence. Percentage overlap between repertoires was computed as shared unique clonotypes divided by the size of the smaller repertoire. RTK rarefaction, the Chao1 estimator, and Recon v2.1 estimates of unobserved clonotypes were used to assess repertoire richness. Generation probabilities for all TCRbeta clonotypes obtained by the gDNA method from a few donors were computed using OLGA. The clones in this table, taken by TCRdb from immuneACCESS, are in-frame only. Not every clone is retained; where verified, under half of the shortfall comes from an unresolved V gene, and the cause of the rest is unknown. V and J calls and clone size follow that table, whereas D and trimming were derived from the DNA. Across this sample there are 2 million to 2.5 million clones, with approximately 93% seen only once. 0.35% to 0.5% of the sample goes to the ten largest clones.

Recombination joined TRBV9 with TRBJ2-1; 9 junctional bases match TRBD2. Sequencing was carried out using naive CD4+ T cells from PBMCs. Interpreted using the paper, the cell subset or site label stands for: CD45RA+ positively selected. The receptor was isolated from a man aged 18 to 29 in good health. Some clones in this sample may be carry-over from other donors' samples. The CDR3 corresponds to CASSVASVAGAFSNEQFF. Read as DNA, the sequence is TGTGCCAGCAGCGTAGCATCGGTAGCGGGAGCTTTTTCCAATGAGCAGTTCTTC.